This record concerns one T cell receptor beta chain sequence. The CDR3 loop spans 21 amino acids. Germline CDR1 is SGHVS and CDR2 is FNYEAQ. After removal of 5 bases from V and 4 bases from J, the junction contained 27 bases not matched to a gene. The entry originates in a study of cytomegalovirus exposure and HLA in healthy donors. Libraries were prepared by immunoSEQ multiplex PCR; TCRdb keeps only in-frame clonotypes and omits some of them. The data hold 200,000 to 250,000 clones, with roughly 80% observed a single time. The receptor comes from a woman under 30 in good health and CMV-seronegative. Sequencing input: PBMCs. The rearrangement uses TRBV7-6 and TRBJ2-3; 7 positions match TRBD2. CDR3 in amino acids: CASSRTFRGFGSGLGSDTQYF. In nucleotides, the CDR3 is TGTGCCAGCAGCCGTACTTTTCGGGGTTTCGGTAGCGGGCTAGGATCAGATACGCAGTATTTT.